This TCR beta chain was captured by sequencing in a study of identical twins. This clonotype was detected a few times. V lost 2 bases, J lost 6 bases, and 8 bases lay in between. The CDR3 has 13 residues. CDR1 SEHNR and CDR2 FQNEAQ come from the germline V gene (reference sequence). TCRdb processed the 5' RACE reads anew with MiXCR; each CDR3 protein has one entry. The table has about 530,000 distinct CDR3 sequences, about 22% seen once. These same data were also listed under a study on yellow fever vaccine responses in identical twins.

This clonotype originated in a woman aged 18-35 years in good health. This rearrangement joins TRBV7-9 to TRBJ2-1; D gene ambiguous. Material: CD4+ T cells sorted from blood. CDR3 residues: CASSLLGFNEQFF. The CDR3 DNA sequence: TGTGCCAGCAGCTTATTAGGTTTCAATGAGCAGTTCTTC.